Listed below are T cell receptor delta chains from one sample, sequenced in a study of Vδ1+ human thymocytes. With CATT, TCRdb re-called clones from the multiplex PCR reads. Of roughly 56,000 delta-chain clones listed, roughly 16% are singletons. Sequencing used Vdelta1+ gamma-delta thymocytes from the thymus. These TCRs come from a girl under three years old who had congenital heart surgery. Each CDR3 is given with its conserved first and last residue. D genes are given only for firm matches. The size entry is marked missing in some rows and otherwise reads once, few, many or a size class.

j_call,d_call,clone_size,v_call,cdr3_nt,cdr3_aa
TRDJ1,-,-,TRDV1,TGTGCTCTTGGGGGCCTGGGTCCGGGGGAACTCATCTTT,CALGGLGPGELIF
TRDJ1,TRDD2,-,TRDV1,TGTGCTCTTGGGAACCGACCCCCTTCCTACTTGGGGTGGGACCCGTACACCGATAAACTCATCTTT,CALGNRPPSYLGWDPYTDKLIF
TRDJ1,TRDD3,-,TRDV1,TGTGCTCTTGGGGACCCCGATCGTGACTACGGTACTGGGGGATCATTCCGACGCAACACCGATAAACTCATCTTT,CALGDPDRDYGTGGSFRRNTDKLIF
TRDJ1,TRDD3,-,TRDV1,TGTGCTCTTGGGGAACTGAAGGCCTTCCATACTGGGGGATACCCTCCTTCGACCGATAAACTCATCTTT,CALGELKAFHTGGYPPSTDKLIF
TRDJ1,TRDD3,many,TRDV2,TGTGCCTGTGACACCAAGAAGTGGGGGATACTTCATTCCCACATCACCGATAAACTCATCTTT,CACDTKKWGILHSHITDKLIF
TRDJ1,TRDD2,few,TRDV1,TGTGCTCTTGGGGAACCCAGTAGAAACTTCCTAAATAAACTCATCTTT,CALGEPSRNFLNKLIF
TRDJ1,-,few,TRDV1,TGTGCTCTCTTACCACGGCCTTCCACAGGTGAAGGGGGGAAAAAGGAACTCATCTTT,CALLPRPSTGEGGKKELIF
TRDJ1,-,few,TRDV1,TGTGCTCTTGGGGAAGCGTCCCGAGGAAGTAACACCGATAAACTCATCTTT,CALGEASRGSNTDKLIF
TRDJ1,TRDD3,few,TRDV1,TGTGCTCTTGGGGAAGGGGCTCCCCATCCTGGGGGATACGGGGCATCCGATAAACTCATCTTT,CALGEGAPHPGGYGASDKLIF
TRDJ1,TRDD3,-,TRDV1,TGTGCTCTTGGGGAAAAGGCCTACGTGGGGGATACGCAAATCGAACGGTCCGGGTGCGCCGATAAACTCATCTTT,CALGEKAYVGDTQIERSGCADKLIF
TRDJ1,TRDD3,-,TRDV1,TGTGCTCTTGGGGAACGGACCTACAGTCCTATAACTGGGGGATACGCTCGCAAACTCATCTTT,CALGERTYSPITGGYARKLIF
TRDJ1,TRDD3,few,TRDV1,TGTGCTCTTGGGGAACCCGTCCTTCCTAACACTGGGGGATACTGTGGGGATAAACTCATCTTT,CALGEPVLPNTGGYCGDKLIF
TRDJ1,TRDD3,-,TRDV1,TGTGCTCTTGGGGAACCGAGGAAACGGGGGGGGTTTCCTTTACTGGGGGATGGCTACACCGATAAACTCATCTTT,CALGEPRKRGGFPLLGDGYTDKLIF
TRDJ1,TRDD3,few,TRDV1,TGTGCTCTTGGGGAACGGAGCCGTGTACTGGGGGCCGAGGGTTCGCCCTATAAACTCATCTTT,CALGERSRVLGAEGSPYKLIF
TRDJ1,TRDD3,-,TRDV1,TGTGCTCTTGGTAACTACCCTGGGGGAACCCGAGGCAACACCGATAAACTCATCTTT,CALGNYPGGTRGNTDKLIF
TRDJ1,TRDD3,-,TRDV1,TGTGCTCTTGGGCCATCCCGGGGATATATTATTATTACCGATAAACTCATCTTT,CALGPSRGYIIITDKLIF
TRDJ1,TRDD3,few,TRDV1,TGTGCTCTCATCCTTCTGGGGGACCGCGGGGACGATAAACTCATCTTT,CALILLGDRGDDKLIF
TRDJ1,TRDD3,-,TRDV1,TGTGCTCTTGGGGAAAATTTCCTAATGGCGTGGGGGATACGAGAGGAGTCTAAACTCATCTTT,CALGENFLMAWGIREESKLIF
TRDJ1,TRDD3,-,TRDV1,TGTGCTCTTGGGGACCCACGGCCTTCCTGGGGGATAATCGCGGGCACCGATAAACTCATCTTT,CALGDPRPSWGIIAGTDKLIF
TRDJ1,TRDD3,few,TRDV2,TGTGCCTGTGGCTCGGATTACTGGGGGAAGTACACCGATAAATTCATCTTT,CACGSDYWGKYTDKFIF
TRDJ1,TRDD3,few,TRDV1,TGTGCTCTTGGGGAACTGTATGGGGGATACGCATCGTACACCGATAAACTCATCTTT,CALGELYGGYASYTDKLIF
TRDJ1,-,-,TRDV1,TGTGCTCTTGAGGAAATTACCGTGGGGGGCTACACCGATAAACTCATCTTT,CALEEITVGGYTDKLIF
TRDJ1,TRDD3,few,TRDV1,TGTGCTCTTGGGGATGCCCCCACTGGGGGATATAACCTTTACACCGATAAACTCATCTTT,CALGDAPTGGYNLYTDKLIF
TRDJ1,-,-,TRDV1,TGTGCTCTTGGTACATGGTATTGGTACACCGATAAACTCATCTTT,CALGTWYWYTDKLIF
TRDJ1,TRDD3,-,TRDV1,TGTGCTCTTGGGGAACCTACGCTACTGGGGGATACGGCAAAACTCATCTTT,CALGEPTLLGDTAKLIF
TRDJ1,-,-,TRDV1,TGTGCTCTTGGGGAATGGGGCTTCCAGCCACTCGGGGATTTCGATAAACTCATCTTT,CALGEWGFQPLGDFDKLIF
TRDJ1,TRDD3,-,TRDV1,TGTGCTCTTGGATTAGGTCCATCTAACTGGGGGAAGGTAACCGATAAACTCATCTTT,CALGLGPSNWGKVTDKLIF
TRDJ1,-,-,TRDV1,TGTGCTCTTGGGGACACAACGTACACCGATAAACTCATCTTT,CALGDTTYTDKLIF
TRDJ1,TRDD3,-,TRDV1,TGTGCTCTTGGGTTACTTACGGGCACTGGGGGATACCCCCCTAAACTCATCTTT,CALGLLTGTGGYPPKLIF